This entry is about one T cell receptor beta chain. The method was immunoSEQ multiplex PCR; TCRdb's version includes in-frame clones alone and lacks a portion of them. Altogether about 130,000 clones are present, approximately 85% being singletons, with the ten largest covering around 2.4%. Specified time point: peripheral blood 6 weeks after treatment start. The junction had 7 bases not matched to a gene; V was cut back by 5 bases and J by 3 bases. This CDR3 is 14 amino acids long. CDR1 is ENHRY, CDR2 SYGVKD, per germline. This sample is part of a study of PD-L1 blockade in urothelial cancer. Study at large: The study started patients on atezolizumab in about 2014, giving 1,200 mg intravenously every 3 weeks.

The rearrangement links TRBV10-3 to TRBJ2-7, with TRBD1 matching over 7 bases. The sequence derives from a man over 45 with urothelial cancer. This specimen was PBMCs, taken around atezolizumab (anti-PD-L1) treatment. The DNA for the CDR3 is TGTGCCATCAGTACAACGACAGGGTTCTACGAGCAGTACTTC. Translation: CAISTTTGFYEQYF.